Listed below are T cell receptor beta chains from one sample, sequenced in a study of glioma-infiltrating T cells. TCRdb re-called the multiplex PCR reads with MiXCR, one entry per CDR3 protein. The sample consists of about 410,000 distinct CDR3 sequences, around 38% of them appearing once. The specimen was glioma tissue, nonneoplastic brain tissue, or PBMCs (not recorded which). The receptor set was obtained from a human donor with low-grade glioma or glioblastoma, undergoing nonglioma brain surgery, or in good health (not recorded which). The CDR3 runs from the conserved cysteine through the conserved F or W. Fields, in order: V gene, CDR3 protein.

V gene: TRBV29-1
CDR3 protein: CSVERQDGNTIYF

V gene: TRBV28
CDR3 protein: CASSTGGQGQFF

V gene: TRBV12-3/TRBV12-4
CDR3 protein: CASSLRGGGYEQYF

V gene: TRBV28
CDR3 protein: CASGTGYNEQFF

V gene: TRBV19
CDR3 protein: CASSIGGSADTQYF

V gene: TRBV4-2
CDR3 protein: CASSQEAGDRPQHF

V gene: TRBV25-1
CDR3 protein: CASSEDCVRRRRFGNTIYF

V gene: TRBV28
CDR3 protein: CASSQRQAYEQYF

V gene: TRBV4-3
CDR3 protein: CASSPTRTPWETQYF

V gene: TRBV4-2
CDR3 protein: CASSRDASQPQHF

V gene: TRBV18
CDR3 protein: CASSPTQDYGYTF

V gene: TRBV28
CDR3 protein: CASSPGLAGIETQYF

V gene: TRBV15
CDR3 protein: CAASPQRLGVKETQYF

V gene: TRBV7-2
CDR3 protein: CASSARQGGTDTQYF

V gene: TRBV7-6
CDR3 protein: CASSLASGGAYKEQFF

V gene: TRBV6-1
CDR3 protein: CASSPPRRLAADTQYF

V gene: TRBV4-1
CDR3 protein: CASSRDHGMNTEAFF

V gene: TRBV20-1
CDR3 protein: CSASGVSEVETQYF

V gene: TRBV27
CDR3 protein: CASSPGTSGLTGELFF

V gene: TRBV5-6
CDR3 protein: CASSQTSGLHSYEQYF

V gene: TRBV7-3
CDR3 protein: CASSFAFPLSYNEQFF

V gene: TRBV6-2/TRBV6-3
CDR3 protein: CASRSIDRGHNYTF

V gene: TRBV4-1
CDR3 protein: CASSQEPGFYEQYF

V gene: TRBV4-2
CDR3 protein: CASSQGTRGTTNEKLFF

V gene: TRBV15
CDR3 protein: CATSSQTDRFAYF

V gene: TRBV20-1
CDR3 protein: CSAGFLDRGYNIQYF

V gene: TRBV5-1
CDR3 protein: CASSLAPGGSDTQYF

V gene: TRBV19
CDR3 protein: CASSMDRTVGNEQFF

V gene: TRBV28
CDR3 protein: CASSRRSYEQYF

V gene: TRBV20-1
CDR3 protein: CSASGRAADTQYF

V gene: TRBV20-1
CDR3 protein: CSAGGDYGYTF

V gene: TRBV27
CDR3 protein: CASEGPSGEQYF

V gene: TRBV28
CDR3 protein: CASRVAGGRDTQYF

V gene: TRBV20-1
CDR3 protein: CSARDPAGREYYGQYF

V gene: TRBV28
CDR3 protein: CASSLLPLLGALANYGYTF

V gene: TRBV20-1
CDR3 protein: CSASRRTSANNEQFF

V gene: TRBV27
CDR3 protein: CASSSQGGNTIYF

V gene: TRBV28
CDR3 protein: CASSLVWGEKETQYF

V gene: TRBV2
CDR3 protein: CASSGRLAGIGEQYF

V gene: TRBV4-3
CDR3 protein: CASSHPRTSGSGTDTQYF

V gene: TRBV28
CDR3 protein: CASSPRAGGPDEQYF

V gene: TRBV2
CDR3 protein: CARSEGRLAGPYNEQFF

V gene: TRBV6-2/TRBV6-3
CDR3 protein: CASNSTGTTGELFF

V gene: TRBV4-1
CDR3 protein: CASSQEGVQLNYGYTF

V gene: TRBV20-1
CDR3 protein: CSASTGGLRGFQFF

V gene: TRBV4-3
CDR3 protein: CASGPQGGHETQYF

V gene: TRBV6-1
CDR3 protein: CASGGSTDTQYF

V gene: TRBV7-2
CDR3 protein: CASSSPGGGETQYF

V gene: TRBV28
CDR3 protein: CASRLTGRTDTQYF

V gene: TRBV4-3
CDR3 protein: CASSQVTTRRWNEQFF

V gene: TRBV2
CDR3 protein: CANYRDSYMNTEAFF

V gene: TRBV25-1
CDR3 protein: CANSGRSSGPQHF

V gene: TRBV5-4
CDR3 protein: CASSSDVGDEQFF

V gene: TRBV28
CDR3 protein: CTSSLSQEANYGYTF

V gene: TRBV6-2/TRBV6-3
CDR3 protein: CASTQAGFETQYF